This TCR beta chain was captured by sequencing in a study of T cell repertoires in cytomegalovirus infection (dated by TCRdb to about 2019). For context, the study as a whole: Peptide stimulations targeted recently identified HLA-C-restricted CMV epitopes, whose presentation resists viral immunomodulation, together with well-studied HLA-B-restricted epitopes. The HLA type of each donor mattered for the analysis, because public TCR beta signatures pointed to carriage of CMV infection along with the matching HLA type. The full study reports these points: In both this cohort and an independent cohort of some 350 donors, the cumulative frequency of public TCR beta family members distinguished carriers of CMV infection plus the relevant HLA type. The ex vivo response was dominated by HLA-C-restricted CMV-specific TCR beta clonotypes, which also provided the single most frequent clonotype in two of eight donors.

Instrument on record: Illumina HiSeq 1500. TCRdb itself trimmed the public reads at Q25 with fastp, ran MiXCR and retained productive beta chains. Duplicate CDR3 protein sequences are folded into a single record with the most common DNA and genes. This sample gives about 470,000 distinct CDR3 sequences in total; 40% to 50% of them show up just once. The top ten clones comprise about two fifths of the sample. This clonotype has only a few counts. There is no known antigen for this receptor. Qualities for individual bases were not recorded, and no much larger clone is one base off. The germline V gene (reference sequence) gives CDR1 as DFQATT and CDR2 as SNEGSKA. The CDR3 goes from the cysteine to the phenylalanine over 14 residues. The CDR3 DNA has 42 bases and is translated from base 1. Trimming takes 2 bases off V and 3 bases off J; junction bases not matched to a gene: 7. This sample's treatment or condition label indicates: in vitro stimulation with specific CMV peptide epitopes to enrich CMV-specific T cells.

The clonotype originates from a human donor in good health (CMV status not recorded). Some clones in this sample may be carry-over from other donors' samples. The sequencing here drew on cultured PBMCs, taken from culture after CMV antigen stimulation. Recombination linked TRBV20-1 to TRBJ2-7; TRBD2 fits 7 bases in the junction. The CDR3 loop reads CSARSGTGDYEQYF. At the DNA level, the sequence is TGCAGTGCTAGAAGCGGGACGGGGGACTACGAGCAGTACTTC.